This T cell receptor beta chain was identified during a study of technical replicates of blood from a handful of donors. Germline-derived CDR1 and CDR2 are MNHEY and SMNVEV (reference sequence). The CDR3 runs to 14 residues. With V trimmed by 1 base and J by 3 bases, 3 bases remained unmatched. Assay used: immunoSEQ multiplex PCR; TCRdb lists only in-frame clones, some missing. The sample consists of some 70,000 clones, about 97% of them appearing once. The sequenced material came from T cells isolated from PBMCs. This sequence was found in a human donor in good health. This chain joins TRBV27 and TRBJ2-7; TRBD1 agrees at 7 bases. CDR3 region: CASSLYRDSYEQYF. The CDR3 coding sequence is TGTGCCAGCAGTTTATACCGGGACAGCTACGAGCAGTACTTC.